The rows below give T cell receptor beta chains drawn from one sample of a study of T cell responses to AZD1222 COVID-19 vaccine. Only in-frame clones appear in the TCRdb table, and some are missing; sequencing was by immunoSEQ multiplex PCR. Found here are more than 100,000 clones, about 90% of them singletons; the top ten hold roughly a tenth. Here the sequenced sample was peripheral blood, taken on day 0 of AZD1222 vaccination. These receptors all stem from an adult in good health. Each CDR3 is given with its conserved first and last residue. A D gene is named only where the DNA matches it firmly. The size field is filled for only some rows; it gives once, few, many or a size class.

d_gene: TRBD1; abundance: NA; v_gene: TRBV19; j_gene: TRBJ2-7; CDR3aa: CASSIARGWEQYF; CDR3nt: TGTGCCAGTAGTATAGCCAGGGGGTGGGAGCAGTACTTC
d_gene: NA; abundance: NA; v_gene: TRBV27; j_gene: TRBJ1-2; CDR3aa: CASSLSGDLYGYTF; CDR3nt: TGTGCCAGCAGTTTAAGTGGGGACCTATATGGCTACACCTTC
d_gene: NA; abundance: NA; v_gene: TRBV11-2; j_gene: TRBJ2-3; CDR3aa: CASSFLGGGTDTQYF; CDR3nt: TGTGCCAGCAGCTTTCTGGGTGGGGGCACAGATACGCAGTATTTT
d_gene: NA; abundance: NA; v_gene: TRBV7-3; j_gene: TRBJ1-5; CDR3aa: CASSLRQSNQPQHF; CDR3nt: TGTGCCAGCAGCCTCAGACAGTCCAATCAGCCCCAGCATTTT
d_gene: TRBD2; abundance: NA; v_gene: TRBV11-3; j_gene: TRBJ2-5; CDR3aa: CASSLEGLATNQETQYF; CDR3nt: TGTGCCAGCAGCTTAGAGGGACTAGCGACAAATCAAGAGACCCAGTACTTC
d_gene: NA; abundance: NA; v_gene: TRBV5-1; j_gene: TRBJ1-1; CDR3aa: CASSLAGPPTAFF; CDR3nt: TGCGCCAGCAGCTTAGCCGGACCCCCGACAGCTTTCTTT
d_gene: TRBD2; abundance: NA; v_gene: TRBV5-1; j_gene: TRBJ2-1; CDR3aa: CASSLLTSGGYNEQFF; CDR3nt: TGCGCCAGCAGCTTGTTGACTAGCGGGGGTTACAATGAGCAGTTCTTC
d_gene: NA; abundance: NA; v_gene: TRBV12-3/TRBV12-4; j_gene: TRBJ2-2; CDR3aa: CASSARTTGELFF; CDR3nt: TGTGCCAGCAGTGCCAGGACTACCGGGGAGCTGTTTTTT
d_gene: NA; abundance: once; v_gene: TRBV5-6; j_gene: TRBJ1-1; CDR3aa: CASSFRHSATWTEAFF; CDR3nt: TGTGCCAGCAGCTTCCGTCACAGTGCAACCTGGACTGAAGCTTTCTTT
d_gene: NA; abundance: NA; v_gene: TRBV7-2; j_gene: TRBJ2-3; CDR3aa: CASSRDRRTDTQYF; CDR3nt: TGTGCCAGCAGTCGGGACCGCCGCACAGATACGCAGTATTTT
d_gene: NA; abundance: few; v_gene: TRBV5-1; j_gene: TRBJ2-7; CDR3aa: CASSRIGDEQYF; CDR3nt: TGCGCCAGCAGCAGGATCGGGGACGAGCAGTACTTC
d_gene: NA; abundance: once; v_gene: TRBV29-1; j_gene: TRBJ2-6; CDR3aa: CSVDVPSGANVLTF; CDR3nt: TGCAGCGTTGACGTTCCCTCTGGGGCCAACGTCCTGACTTTC
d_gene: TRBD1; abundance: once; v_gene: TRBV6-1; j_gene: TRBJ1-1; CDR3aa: CASSEQGGNTEAFF; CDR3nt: TGTGCCAGCAGTGAACAGGGGGGGAACACTGAAGCTTTCTTT
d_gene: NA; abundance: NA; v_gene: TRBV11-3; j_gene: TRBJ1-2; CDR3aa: CASSARGTANYGYTF; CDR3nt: TGTGCCAGCAGCGCCCGCGGGACCGCCAACTATGGCTACACCTTC
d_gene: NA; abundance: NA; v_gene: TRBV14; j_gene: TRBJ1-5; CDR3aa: CASSQYGAISTQHF; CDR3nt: TGTGCCAGCAGCCAATACGGGGCCATCTCGACCCAGCATTTT
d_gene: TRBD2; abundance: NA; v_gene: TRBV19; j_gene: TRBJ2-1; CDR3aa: CASMPRFGGGLLNEQFF; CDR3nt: TGTGCCAGTATGCCGCGTTTCGGGGGGGGCCTTTTGAATGAGCAGTTCTTC